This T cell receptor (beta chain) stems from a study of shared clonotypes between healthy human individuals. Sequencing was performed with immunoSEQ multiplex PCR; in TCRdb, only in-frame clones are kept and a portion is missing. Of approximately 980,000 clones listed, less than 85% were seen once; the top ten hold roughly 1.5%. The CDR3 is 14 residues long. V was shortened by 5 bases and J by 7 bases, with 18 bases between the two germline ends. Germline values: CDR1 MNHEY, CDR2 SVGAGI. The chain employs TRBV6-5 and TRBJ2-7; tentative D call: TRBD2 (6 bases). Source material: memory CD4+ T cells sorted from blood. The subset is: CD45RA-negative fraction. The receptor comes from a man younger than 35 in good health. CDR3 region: CASSPSRGSREQYF. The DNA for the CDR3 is TGTGCCAGCAGTCCTAGCCGGGGGTCGAGGGAGCAGTACTTC.